A single sample is the source of the 10 T cell receptor beta chains below, sequenced in a study of response to subunit inactivated influenza vaccine. MiXCR, applied by TCRdb to the RT-PCR reads, yields one record per CDR3 protein. The sample includes some 570,000 distinct CDR3 sequences, 11% seen only once; the top ten take approximately 10%. These data were also filed under a second study, of T cells expressing NK-cell markers. That work states: As the method of synthesis, 5'RACE template switching with UMIs yielded TCR beta cDNA.

This specimen consisted of PBMCs from blood, obtained on the day of vaccination. The receptors derive from a man in his forties or fifties who received an inactivated influenza vaccine.

This clonotype was seen a few times. This chain links TRBV25-1 with TRBJ2-1; 9 nucleotides align to TRBD1. J was trimmed by 3 bases and V by 7 bases; bases with no gene match: 7. This CDR3 is 15 amino acids long. Germline CDR1 reads MGHDK; CDR2 reads SYGVNS. The CDR3 nucleotides read TGTGCCAGCATGCCCCCGGGACAGGGCTACAATGAGCAGTTCTTC. Translating gives CASMPPGQGYNEQFF.

This clonotype appeared many times. The V call is TRBV6-1, the J call TRBJ2-5; D not certain. This CDR3 contains 15 residues. Germline lookup yields CDR1 MNHNS and CDR2 SASEGT. Trimming took off 1 base at V and 7 bases at J, with 16 bases between the two ends. CDR3 amino acids: CASSEEVVGVGTQYF. CDR3 sequence (DNA): TGTGCCAGCAGTGAAGAGGTCGTTGGGGTCGGGACCCAGTACTTC.

The gene calls are TRBV6-1 and TRBJ2-1, with D perhaps matching TRBD1 or TRBD2 (5 bases each). V was shortened by 5 bases and J by 10 bases, with 9 bases between the two germline ends. The CDR3 length is 11 residues. Germline V gives CDR1 MNHNS, CDR2 SASEGT. CDR3 bases: TGTGCCAGCAGTTTTCGGGACGAGCAGTTCTTC. Protein product: CASSFRDEQFF.

This clonotype showed up just a few times. The rearrangement joins TRBV6-1 to TRBJ1-1; D may be TRBD1 (5 bases). In germline, CDR1 is MNHNS, CDR2 SASEGT. The CDR3 spans 15 residues. The V gene lost 2 bases and the J gene lost 4 bases, with 14 bases spanning the gap. CDR3 residues: CASSELAGARTEAFF. In DNA form, the CDR3 reads TGTGCCAGCAGTGAACTAGCCGGGGCCCGCACTGAAGCTTTCTTT.

The V and J genes are TRBV6-1 and TRBJ2-6, with TRBD1 identical over 8 bases. The germline gives CDR1 MNHNS, CDR2 SASEGT. This CDR3 region has 16 residues. V dropped 4 bases and J dropped 2; count of bases not matched to a gene: 4. The CDR3 DNA sequence: TGTGCCAGCAGTGCCCAACAGGGGGCTGGGGCCAACGTCCTGACTTTC. Translation: CASSAQQGAGANVLTF.

The chain combines TRBV12-3 or TRBV12-4 with TRBJ2-7; perhaps TRBD1 as D (6 bases). This CDR3 is 14 amino acids long. The V gene lost 2 bases and the J gene lost 3 bases, with 11 bases spanning the gap. CDR3 amino acids: CASSLRDTSYEQYF. DNA for the CDR3: TGTGCCAGCAGTTTAAGGGACACGAGCTACGAGCAGTACTTC.

The sample holds many counts of this clonotype. This rearrangement joins TRBV5-6 to TRBJ1-3; D remains unclear. V dropped 2 bases and J dropped 2 bases, with 8 bases sitting between them. The germline CDR1 and CDR2 sequences are SGHDT and YYEEEE. This CDR3 is 14 amino acids long. The DNA for the CDR3 is TGTGCCAGCAGCTTTCCGGGTACTGGAAACACCATATATTTT. It encodes CASSFPGTGNTIYF.

The genes are TRBV3-1 and TRBJ2-7; a weak D match, TRBD2 (5 bases). This CDR3 has 15 residues. V gave up 1 base and J gave up 2 bases, with 12 bases separating them. Germline CDR1 reads LGHDT; CDR2 reads YNNKEL (reference sequence). As DNA, the CDR3 is TGTGCCAGCAGCCAAGTCCCGGGATCGACCTACGAGCAGTACTTC. This translates into CASSQVPGSTYEQYF.

Only a few counts were recorded for this clonotype. This chain uses TRBV19 with TRBJ2-1; D remains ambiguous. The CDR3 loop spans 15 amino acids. Germline values: CDR1 LNHDA, CDR2 SQIVND (reference sequence). The germline V and J ends were trimmed by 3 bases and 6 bases, with 15 bases remaining between them. The DNA of the CDR3 is TGTGCCAGTAGTATCTCTGTCCAGAGGCGCAATGAGCAGTTCTTC. It encodes CASSISVQRRNEQFF.

This chain uses TRBV15 with TRBJ2-1; 7 positions match TRBD2. The CDR3 has 16 amino acids. Germline V lookup: CDR1 LNHNV, CDR2 YYDKDF (reference sequence). The V gene end was trimmed by 0 bases and the J gene end by 5 bases; junction bases not matched to a gene: 7. The CDR3 nucleotides read TGTGCCACCAGCAGAGATCGAGGACTAGGGGACAATGAGCAGTTCTTC. This sequence encodes CATSRDRGLGDNEQFF.